The 16 T cell receptor beta chains listed next were all sequenced from one sample in a study of CD8+ T cells in alopecia areata. RNA extraction was followed by reverse transcription into cDNA, which acted as the sequencing template. The data were produced by immunoSEQ multiplex PCR, yet TCRdb's version contains in-frame clones alone and is incomplete. The data show about 180,000 clones, with roughly 66% seen just once and about 10% held by the top ten. The sequenced sample was CD8+ T cells sorted from blood, obtained at week 0. Every receptor here comes from a human donor with alopecia areata.

The J gene is TRBJ1-2, the V gene TRBV5-6; TRBD1 matches 10 bases. V was clipped by 6 bases and J by 4 bases; unmatched bases: 12. Germline CDR1 and CDR2: SGHDT and YYEEEE. The CDR3 totals 16 residues. The CDR3 spells CASNEMTGGVGYGYTF. The CDR3 nucleotides are TGTGCCAGCAACGAAATGACAGGGGGCGTGGGCTATGGCTACACCTTC. Looking up the rest from reference TRBV5-6 and TRBJ1-2 gives the full variable domain: DAGVTQSPTHLIKTRGQQVTLRCSPKSGHDTVSWYQQALGQGPQFIFQYYEEEERQRGNFPDRFSGHQFPNYSSELNVNALLLGDSALYLCASNEMTGGVGYGYTFGSGTRLTVV.

A few counts support this clone. The chain links TRBV4-1 to TRBJ2-3; D is perhaps TRBD1 or TRBD2 (5 bases each). The CDR3 extends over 16 amino acids. Germline values: CDR1 MGHRA, CDR2 YSYEKL. V shed 0 bases and J shed 1 base, with 11 bases lying between them. This CDR3 is CASSQDPGRGTDTQYF. As DNA, the CDR3 is TGCGCCAGCAGCCAAGATCCGGGACGGGGCACAGATACGCAGTATTTT.

The rearrangement uses TRBV30 and TRBJ1-1; no reliable D call. The CDR3 has 12 amino acids. Trimming left V 0 bases short and J 7 bases short, with 9 bases between. The germline V gene encodes CDR1 GTSNPN and CDR2 SVGIG (reference sequence). The CDR3 sequence: CAWSVGEFEAFF. The CDR3 DNA sequence: TGTGCCTGGAGTGTAGGCGAATTTGAAGCTTTCTTT.

The J gene is TRBJ1-3, the V gene TRBV30; 9 bases align to TRBD1. Germline V gene sequence: CDR1 GTSNPN, CDR2 SVGIG (reference sequence). V shed 6 bases, J shed 2 bases, and the junction held 8 bases outside the gene matches. The CDR3 consists of 15 residues. This CDR3 reads CACTPGTGPGNTIYF. The CDR3 nucleotides are TGTGCCTGTACCCCCGGGACAGGGCCTGGAAACACCATATATTTT. Supplemented by reference TRBV30 and TRBJ1-3, the full variable domain reads SQTIHQWPATLVQPVGSPLSLECTVEGTSNPNLYWYRQAAGRGLQLLFYSVGIGQISSEVPQNLSASRPQDRQFILSSKKLLLSDSGFYLCACTPGTGPGNTIYFGEGSWLTVV.

This chain connects TRBV27 to TRBJ2-3; 7 bases align to TRBD1. The CDR3 contains 13 residues. After removal of 10 bases from V and 3 bases from J, the junction contained 7 bases not matched to a gene. Germline V CDR1 and CDR2: MNHEY, SMNVEV (reference sequence). CDR3 region: CATRQGRTDTQYF. DNA of the CDR3: TGTGCCACCAGACAGGGTCGAACAGATACGCAGTATTTT.

V usage is TRBV7-2 and J usage is TRBJ1-3; D might be TRBD1 (6 bases). Germline CDR1 and CDR2: SGHTA and FQGNSA. The CDR3 is 15 amino acids. V gave up 3 bases and J gave up 2 bases, with 11 bases separating them. The CDR3 bases are TGTGCCAGCAGCTTTCAGGGGTTTACTGGAAACACCATATATTTT. This translates into CASSFQGFTGNTIYF.

The sample holds one count of this clone. The same CDR3 can be traced to other DNA sequences in this sample. The genes are TRBV6-5 and TRBJ2-6; no definite D call. Germline assignment: CDR1 MNHEY and CDR2 SVGAGI. The CDR3 extends over 14 amino acids. The germline V and J ends were trimmed by 2 bases and 4 bases, with 6 bases remaining between them. The chain's CDR3 is CASSYTSGANVLTF. The CDR3, as DNA: TGTGCCAGCAGTTACACATCCGGGGCCAACGTCCTGACTTTC.

The table lists this clone with a few counts. The chain recombines TRBV21-1 with TRBJ2-7. TRBV21-1 is termed a pseudogene. The CDR3 sequence is 17 residues long. CDR3 bases: TGTGCCAGCAGCATCTACCGGGACGGCGTCACTGCGAGGGAGCAGTACTTC. Its translation: CASSIYRDGVTAREQYF.

The chain is built from TRBV5-6 and TRBJ2-4; D is perhaps TRBD1 or TRBD2 (5 bases each). Germline V gene data show CDR1 as SGHDT and CDR2 as YYEEEE. V was clipped by 2 bases and J by 3 bases, with 12 bases between them. The CDR3 has 15 amino acids. The CDR3 loop is CASSLGGQGKNIQYF. The CDR3 nucleotides read TGTGCCAGCAGCTTAGGCGGGCAGGGCAAAAACATTCAGTACTTC.

The chain is built from TRBV7-9 and TRBJ2-7, with D unclear. Trimming left V 1 base short and J 3 bases short, with 4 bases between. This CDR3 region has 12 residues. Per the germline V gene, CDR1 is SEHNR and CDR2 is FQNEAQ (reference sequence). The CDR3 sequence: CASSLVNYEQYF. The CDR3 coding sequence is TGTGCCAGCAGCTTAGTTAACTACGAGCAGTACTTC. Based on the CDR3 plus reference TRBV7-9 and TRBJ2-7, the full variable domain is DTGVSQNPRHKITKRGQNVTFRCDPISEHNRLYWYRQTLGQGPEFLTYFQNEAQLEKSRLLSDRFSAERPKGSFSTLEIQRTEQGDSAMYLCASSLVNYEQYFGPGTRLTVT.

The chain joins TRBV5-1 to TRBJ2-7, with TRBD2 matching 11 bases. CDR1 is SGHRS, CDR2 YFSETQ, per germline. Germline trimming cut 4 bases from V and 1 base from J; bases unmatched to any gene: 4. CDR3 length equals 15 residues. The CDR3 DNA reads as TGCGCCAGCAGCGTTACTAGCGGGGGTTCCTACGAGCAGTACTTC. Its translation is CASSVTSGGSYEQYF.

The rearrangement joins TRBV5-1 to TRBJ2-7; D unclear. V was cut by 0 bases and J by 7 bases, with 11 bases left in between. Germline CDR1 SGHRS, CDR2 YFSETQ. The CDR3 consists of 13 residues. In nucleotides, the CDR3 is TGCGCCAGCAGCTTGGCCCAGACTCGGGAGCAGTACTTC. Residues: CASSLAQTREQYF.

J is TRBJ2-5 and V is TRBV12-5, with D perhaps TRBD2 (7 bases). This CDR3 is 14 amino acids long. Trimming shortened V by 7 bases and J by 4 bases, and 16 bases separated the two germline ends. Germline CDR1 reads LGHNT; CDR2 reads FRNRAP. For the CDR3, the DNA is TGTGCTAGTGCCCTGGGGGGGGGCGGAGAGACCCAGTACTTC. Its protein product is CASALGGGGETQYF.

The chain employs TRBV11-2 and TRBJ2-5, with unresolved D. Germline V gives CDR1 SGHAT, CDR2 FQNNGV. V shed 5 bases and J shed 2 bases, with 12 bases lying between them. The CDR3 is 14 amino acids. The CDR3 here is CASSNSMAQETQYF. CDR3 sequence (DNA): TGTGCCAGCAGCAATAGTATGGCTCAAGAGACCCAGTACTTC. Full variable domain (outside the CDR3, taken from reference TRBV11-2 and TRBJ2-5): EAGVAQSPRYKIIEKRQSVAFWCNPISGHATLYWYQQILGQGPKLLIQFQNNGVVDDSQLPKDRFSAERLKGVDSTLKIQPAKLEDSAVYLCASSNSMAQETQYFGPGTRLLVL.

The CDR3 is CASIGTDTQYF. The CDR3 region has the DNA TGTGCCAGCATTGGCACAGATACGCAGTATTTT. The rearrangement joins TRBV6-6 to TRBJ2-3; D not resolved. Trimming pared 7 bases from V and 1 base from J, leaving 3 bases between. Germline V gene data show CDR1 as MNHNY and CDR2 as SVGAGI (reference sequence). This CDR3 has 11 amino acids.

The V gene is TRBV2, the J gene TRBJ2-5; D is possibly TRBD1 (6 bases). The CDR3 runs to 15 residues. V was pared by 5 bases and J by 5 bases, with 18 bases between. Per germline, CDR1 SNHLY and CDR2 FYNNEI. CDR3 protein: CASSFRGQWVETQYF. The CDR3 nucleotides read TGTGCCAGCAGTTTTCGAGGACAGTGGGTTGAGACCCAGTACTTC.